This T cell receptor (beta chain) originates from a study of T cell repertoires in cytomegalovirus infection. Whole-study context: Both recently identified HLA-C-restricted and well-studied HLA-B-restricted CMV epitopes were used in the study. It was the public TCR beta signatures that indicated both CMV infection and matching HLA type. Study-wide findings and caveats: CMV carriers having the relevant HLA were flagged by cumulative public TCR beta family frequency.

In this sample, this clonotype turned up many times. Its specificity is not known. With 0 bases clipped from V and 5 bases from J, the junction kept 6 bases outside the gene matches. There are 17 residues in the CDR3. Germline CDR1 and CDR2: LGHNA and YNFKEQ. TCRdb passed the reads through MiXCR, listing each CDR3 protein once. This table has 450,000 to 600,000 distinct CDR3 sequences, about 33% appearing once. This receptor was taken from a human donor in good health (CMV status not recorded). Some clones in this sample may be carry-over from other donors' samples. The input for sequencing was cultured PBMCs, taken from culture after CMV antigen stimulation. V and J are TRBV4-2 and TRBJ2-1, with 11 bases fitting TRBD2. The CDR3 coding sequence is TGTGCCAGCAGCCAAGACCGGACTAGCGGGCTCCACAATGAGCAGTTCTTC. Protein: CASSQDRTSGLHNEQFF.